The rows below give T cell receptor beta chains drawn from one sample of a study of blood T cell repertoires in COVID-19. Some clones are missing from TCRdb's copy, which holds only in-frame ones; the method was immunoSEQ multiplex PCR. Of about 320,000 clones in the sample, roughly 90% were seen once. Specimen: PBMCs or T cells enriched from blood (not recorded which). Receptor source: a man in his fifties or sixties who had recovered from COVID-19. Both conserved end residues are part of each CDR3. A D gene is named only where the DNA matches it firmly. Only part of the rows carry a size: once, few, many, or a class if the clone is expanded.

v_call	j_call	d_call	clone_size	cdr3_aa	cdr3_nt
TRBV29-1	TRBJ2-2	NA	NA	CSVGLAANTGELFF	TGCAGCGTTGGTTTAGCGGCAAACACCGGGGAGCTGTTTTTT
TRBV19	TRBJ1-2	TRBD1	NA	CASNLPATGAGGYGYTF	TGTGCCAGTAATTTACCGGCGACAGGGGCCGGCGGCTATGGCTACACCTTC
TRBV7-3	TRBJ2-3	TRBD1	NA	CASSLSGGPDTQYF	TGTGCCAGCAGCTTGTCAGGGGGCCCAGATACGCAGTATTTT
TRBV20-1	TRBJ1-1	NA	NA	CSVTGNTEAFF	TGCAGTGTGACAGGGAACACTGAAGCTTTCTTT
TRBV4-2	TRBJ1-1	TRBD1	NA	CASSPRQGSGLAKAFF	TGTGCCAGCAGCCCACGACAGGGCAGTGGGCTAGCGAAAGCTTTCTTT
TRBV30	TRBJ2-7	NA	NA	CAWSVGGPDEQYF	TGTGCCTGGAGTGTAGGAGGCCCCGACGAGCAGTACTTC
TRBV18	TRBJ1-1	TRBD1	NA	CASSPPGQGAVMNTEAFF	TGTGCCAGCTCACCACCGGGACAGGGTGCTGTCATGAACACTGAAGCTTTCTTT
TRBV5-6	TRBJ2-7	TRBD1	NA	CASSLATGGFSYEQYF	TGTGCCAGCAGCTTGGCTACAGGGGGGTTCTCCTACGAGCAGTACTTC
TRBV6-5	TRBJ2-7	NA	NA	CASRDWPGTSYEQYF	TGTGCCAGCAGGGACTGGCCAGGAACCTCCTACGAGCAGTACTTC
TRBV6-1	TRBJ2-1	TRBD1	NA	CASSATGTGATGLGFFEQFF	TGTGCCAGCAGTGCCACCGGGACAGGGGCCACGGGACTAGGGTTTTTTGAGCAGTTCTTC
TRBV9	TRBJ1-2	TRBD1	NA	CASSPRGLGLEYGYTF	TGTGCCAGCAGCCCCAGGGGGCTGGGGTTGGAATATGGCTACACCTTC
TRBV5-4	TRBJ2-2	NA	NA	CASSWTDAGELFF	TGTGCCAGCAGCTGGACAGACGCCGGGGAGCTGTTTTTT
TRBV30	TRBJ1-1	NA	few	CAWRRSGNTEAFF	TGTGCCTGGAGAAGATCGGGGAACACTGAAGCTTTCTTT
TRBV6-6	TRBJ1-1	NA	NA	CASSYHDSQPFF	TGTGCCAGCAGTTACCATGACAGTCAACCTTTCTTT
TRBV19	TRBJ1-1	TRBD1	NA	CASSRTGLATEAFF	TGTGCCAGTAGTAGGACAGGGTTGGCCACTGAAGCTTTCTTT
TRBV7-2	TRBJ1-2	TRBD1	NA	CASSLARTGGLSAGYTF	TGTGCCAGCAGCTTAGCCCGGACAGGGGGCCTCTCAGCTGGCTACACCTTC
TRBV7-6	TRBJ2-1	TRBD2	NA	CASSVGGGAHSYNEQFF	TGTGCCAGCAGCGTGGGGGGGGGAGCCCACTCCTACAATGAGCAGTTCTTC
TRBV5-6	TRBJ1-2	TRBD1	NA	CASRDRDRVGYGYTF	TGTGCCAGCAGGGATCGGGACAGGGTAGGGTATGGCTACACCTTC
TRBV9	TRBJ2-5	NA	once	CASSDYESWETQYF	TGTGCCAGCAGCGATTACGAGAGCTGGGAGACCCAGTACTTC
TRBV12-3/TRBV12-4	TRBJ2-1	NA	once	CASAGPPNEQFF	TGTGCCAGCGCGGGACCCCCAAATGAGCAGTTCTTC
TRBV19	TRBJ2-3	TRBD2	NA	CASTEGTSGGTQYF	TGTGCCAGTACCGAGGGAACTAGCGGGGGTACGCAGTATTTT
TRBV9	TRBJ1-1	TRBD1	NA	CASSLGTGQSTEAFF	TGTGCCAGCAGCCTGGGGACAGGCCAGAGCACTGAAGCTTTCTTT
TRBV7-3	TRBJ2-3	NA	few	CASSPDTDTQYF	TGTGCCAGCAGCCCAGACACAGATACGCAGTATTTT
TRBV9	TRBJ1-2	TRBD1	NA	CASSAGTESNYGYTF	TGTGCCAGCAGCGCAGGGACAGAATCTAACTATGGCTACACCTTC
TRBV4-3	TRBJ1-1	TRBD1	NA	CASSQERTGMRGAFF	TGCGCCAGCAGCCAAGAACGGACAGGGATGCGGGGAGCTTTCTTT
TRBV7-2	TRBJ1-2	NA	few	CASSYQTAGVYGYTF	TGTGCCAGCAGCTACCAAACGGCAGGGGTCTATGGCTACACCTTC
TRBV18	TRBJ1-1	NA	once	CASALGRGNTEAFF	TGTGCCAGCGCCTTGGGGAGAGGGAACACTGAAGCTTTCTTT
TRBV7-9	TRBJ1-3	NA	NA	CASSPSGGSSGNTIYF	TGTGCCAGCAGCCCCTCGGGAGGGAGCTCTGGAAACACCATATATTTT
TRBV29-1	TRBJ2-1	NA	NA	CSVGLNEQFF	TGCAGCGTGGGCCTCAATGAGCAGTTCTTC
TRBV7-9	TRBJ2-1	TRBD2	NA	CASSPRGRTSYNEQFF	TGTGCCAGCAGCCCCCGGGGGAGGACTAGCTACAATGAGCAGTTCTTC
TRBV30	TRBJ2-1	TRBD2	NA	CAWMSGGSYNEQFF	TGTGCCTGGATGTCGGGGGGTTCCTACAATGAGCAGTTCTTC
TRBV6-5	TRBJ2-4	TRBD2	NA	CASGGEAKNIQYF	TGTGCCAGCGGGGGGGAAGCCAAAAACATTCAGTACTTC
TRBV7-4	TRBJ1-1	TRBD1	NA	CASSLSGPRRTGVNTEAFF	TGTGCCAGCAGCTTATCCGGGCCCCGCAGGACAGGAGTGAACACTGAAGCTTTCTTT
TRBV5-1	TRBJ2-7	NA	NA	CASTGVGSSYEQYF	TGCGCCAGCACAGGAGTCGGGAGCTCCTACGAGCAGTACTTC
TRBV18	TRBJ1-6	NA	NA	CASSPRDILSYNSPLHF	TGTGCCAGCTCACCACGGGACATCCTCTCCTATAATTCACCCCTCCACTTT
TRBV10-3	TRBJ2-7	TRBD2	NA	CAISLADGLAGDEQYF	TGTGCCATCAGCCTCGCCGATGGACTGGCGGGAGATGAGCAGTACTTC
TRBV11-2	TRBJ2-1	NA	NA	CASSLAREATYPYEQFF	TGTGCCAGCAGCTTAGCCCGTGAAGCGACCTACCCGTATGAGCAGTTCTTC
TRBV19	TRBJ1-4	TRBD1	NA	CASSIAEGGPNEKLFF	TGTGCCAGTAGTATAGCAGAAGGGGGCCCTAATGAAAAACTGTTTTTT
TRBV11-3	TRBJ1-6	NA	NA	CASSLTGIHSPLHF	TGTGCCAGCAGCTTAACTGGTATTCATTCACCCCTCCACTTT
TRBV29-1	TRBJ1-1	NA	NA	CSGSRGANTEAFF	TGCAGCGGGAGTAGGGGCGCGAACACTGAAGCTTTCTTT
TRBV7-8	TRBJ1-5	NA	NA	CASSPWGVPSNQPQHF	TGTGCCAGCAGCCCCTGGGGGGTTCCCAGCAATCAGCCCCAGCATTTT
TRBV7-2	TRBJ2-7	TRBD1	NA	CASSFPGGFYEQYF	TGTGCCAGCAGCTTCCCAGGGGGCTTCTACGAGCAGTACTTC
TRBV11-3	TRBJ2-7	TRBD2	NA	CASSLAGRAGELQQYF	TGTGCCAGCAGCTTAGCGGGTAGAGCGGGAGAACTGCAGCAGTACTTC
TRBV9	TRBJ2-2	NA	NA	CASSVEVRMNTGELFF	TGTGCCAGCAGCGTAGAGGTCAGGATGAACACCGGGGAGCTGTTTTTT